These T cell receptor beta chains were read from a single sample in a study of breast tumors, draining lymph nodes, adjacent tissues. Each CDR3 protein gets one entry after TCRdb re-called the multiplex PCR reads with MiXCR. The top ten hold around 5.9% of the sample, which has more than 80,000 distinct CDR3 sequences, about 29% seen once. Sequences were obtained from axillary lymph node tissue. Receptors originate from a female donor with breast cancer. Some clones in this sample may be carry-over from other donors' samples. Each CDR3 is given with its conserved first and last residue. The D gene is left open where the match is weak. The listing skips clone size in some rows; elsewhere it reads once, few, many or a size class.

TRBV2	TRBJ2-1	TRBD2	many	CASSGLSGREQFF	TGTGCCAGCAGTGGCCTTAGCGGGAGGGAGCAGTTCTTC
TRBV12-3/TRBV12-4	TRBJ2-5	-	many	CASSRGWGPKQETQYF	TGTGCCAGCAGTCGGGGTTGGGGGCCGAAACAAGAGACCCAGTACTTC
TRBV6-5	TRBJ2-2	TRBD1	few	CASSHARTGVTGELFF	TGTGCCAGCAGTCACGCCCGGACAGGGGTCACCGGGGAGCTGTTTTTT
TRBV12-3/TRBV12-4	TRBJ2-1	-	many	CATLVGGTDNEQFF	TGTGCCACGCTTGTTGGCGGGACCGACAATGAGCAGTTCTTC
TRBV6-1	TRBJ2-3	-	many	CASKVERLPNTQYF	TGTGCCAGCAAGGTGGAGCGGTTGCCTAATACGCAGTATTTT
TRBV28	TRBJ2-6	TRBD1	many	CASSTGGSGANVLTF	TGTGCCAGCAGTACAGGGGGCTCTGGGGCCAACGTCCTGACTTTC
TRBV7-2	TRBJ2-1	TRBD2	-	CASSSSGGAVFYNEQFF	TGTGCCAGCAGCAGCAGCGGGGGGGCGGTTTTCTACAATGAGCAGTTCTTC
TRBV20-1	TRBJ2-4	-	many	CSASYQGFKNIQYF	TGCAGTGCTAGTTATCAGGGATTCAAAAACATTCAGTACTTC
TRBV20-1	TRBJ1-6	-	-	CSAPQLTLGNSPLHF	TGCAGTGCTCCCCAACTCACCTTGGGCAATTCACCCCTCCACTTT
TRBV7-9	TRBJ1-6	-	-	CASRQEDRADSPLHF	TGTGCCAGCAGGCAAGAGGACAGAGCTGATTCACCCCTCCACTTT
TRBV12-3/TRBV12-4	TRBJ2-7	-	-	CASSQTSYEQYF	TGTGCCAGCAGCCAGACTAGCTACGAGCAGTACTTC
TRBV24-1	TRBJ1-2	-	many	CATSDSDGHDYGYTF	TGTGCCACCAGTGATTCCGATGGGCATGACTATGGCTACACCTTC
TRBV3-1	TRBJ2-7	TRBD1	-	CASSQARGTGVEQYF	TGTGCCAGCAGCCAAGCGAGGGGGACAGGGGTCGAGCAGTACTTC
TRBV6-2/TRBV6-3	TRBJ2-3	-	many	CASSYYDTQYF	TGTGCCAGCAGTTACTATGATACGCAGTATTTT
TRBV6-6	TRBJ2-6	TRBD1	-	CASSPRDRVLGANVLTF	TGTGCCAGCAGTCCCCGGGACAGGGTGTTAGGGGCCAACGTCCTGACTTTC
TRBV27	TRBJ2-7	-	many	CASSLWGDLSYEQYF	TGTGCCAGCAGTTTATGGGGGGACCTATCCTACGAGCAGTACTTC
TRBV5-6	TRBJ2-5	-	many	CASSLGQARGETQYF	TGTGCCAGCAGCTTGGGACAGGCTAGGGGGGAGACCCAGTACTTC
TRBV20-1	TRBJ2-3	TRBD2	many	CSARDSLAGDDTQYF	TGCAGTGCTAGAGATTCACTAGCGGGGGATGATACGCAGTATTTT
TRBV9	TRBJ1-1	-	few	CASSSTRGTEAFF	TGTGCCAGCAGCTCAACCCGGGGTACTGAAGCTTTCTTT
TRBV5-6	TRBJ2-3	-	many	CASSFGGDTQYF	TGTGCCAGCAGCTTTGGGGGGGATACGCAGTATTTT
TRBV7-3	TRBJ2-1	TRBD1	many	CASSRPGQDMLFF	TGTGCCAGCAGCCGCCCGGGACAGGATATGCTGTTCTTC
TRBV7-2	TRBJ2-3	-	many	CASSPVDTQYF	TGTGCCAGCAGCCCGGTAGATACGCAGTATTTT
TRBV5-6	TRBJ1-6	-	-	CASTSLQGHNSPLHF	TGTGCCAGCACCTCGCTACAGGGCCATAATTCACCCCTCCACTTT
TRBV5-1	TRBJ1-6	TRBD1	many	CASSLPGTGGNSPLHF	TGCGCCAGCAGCCTCCCGGGGACAGGTGGTAATTCACCCCTCCACTTT
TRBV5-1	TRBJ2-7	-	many	CASSLLTGGDYEQYF	TGCGCCAGCAGCTTGTTAACAGGGGGGGACTACGAGCAGTACTTC
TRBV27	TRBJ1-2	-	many	CASSLRGSHGYTF	TGTGCCAGCAGTTTGCGGGGAAGTCATGGCTACACCTTC
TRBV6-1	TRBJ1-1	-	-	CASSRQLGTEAFF	TGTGCCAGCAGCCGACAATTAGGCACTGAAGCTTTCTTT
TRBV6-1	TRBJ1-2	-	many	CASSEQGNYGYTF	TGTGCCAGCAGTGAACAGGGGAACTATGGCTACACCTTC
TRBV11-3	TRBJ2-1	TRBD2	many	CASSFRLAGANEQFF	TGTGCCAGCAGCTTTCGGCTAGCGGGAGCTAATGAGCAGTTCTTC
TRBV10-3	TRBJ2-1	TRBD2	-	CAIRQVGTKWEQFF	TGTGCCATCAGGCAAGTCGGGACTAAGTGGGAGCAGTTCTTC
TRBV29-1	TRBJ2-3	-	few	CSVGPSGTDTQYF	TGCAGCGTGGGCCCTAGTGGCACAGATACGCAGTATTTT
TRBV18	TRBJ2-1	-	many	CASSPGGGYNEQFF	TGTGCCAGCTCACCAGGTGGGGGTTACAATGAGCAGTTCTTC
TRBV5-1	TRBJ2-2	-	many	CASSLAIAGVYTGELFF	TGCGCCAGCAGCTTGGCCATCGCAGGGGTCTACACCGGGGAGCTGTTTTTT
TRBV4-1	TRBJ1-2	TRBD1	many	CASSQDRGRGYGYTF	TGCGCCAGCAGCCAAGACAGGGGGCGCGGGTATGGCTACACCTTC
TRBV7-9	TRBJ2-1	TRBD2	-	CASSLQTSGSGTSREQFF	TGTGCCAGCAGCTTACAGACTAGCGGGAGTGGAACGTCACGTGAGCAGTTCTTC
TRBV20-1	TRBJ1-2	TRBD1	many	CSAPRQGYGYTF	TGCAGTGCCCCGAGACAGGGGTATGGCTACACCTTC
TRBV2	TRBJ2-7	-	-	CASRQGGSYEQYF	TGTGCCAGCAGGCAGGGTGGATCCTACGAGCAGTACTTC
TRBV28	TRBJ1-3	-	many	CASSLGAHGNTIYF	TGTGCCAGCAGTTTAGGGGCCCATGGAAACACCATATATTTT
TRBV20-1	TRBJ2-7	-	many	CSARAGFGGSSYEQYF	TGCAGTGCTAGAGCGGGGTTTGGGGGTAGCTCCTACGAGCAGTACTTC
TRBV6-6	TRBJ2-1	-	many	CASSPAGEQFF	TGTGCCAGCAGCCCCGCGGGTGAGCAGTTCTTC
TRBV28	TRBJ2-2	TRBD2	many	CASKGTRGVGGELFF	TGTGCCAGCAAGGGGACTAGAGGGGTTGGTGGGGAGCTGTTTTTT
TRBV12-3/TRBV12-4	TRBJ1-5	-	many	CASSDTSDLTDTQHF	TGTGCCAGCAGTGACACTAGTGACCTCACAGATACGCAGCATTTT